Included here is one TCR beta chain sequence, with context. No antigen is known for it. No quality values exist for individual bases; no much larger clone is one base distant. This sample is drawn from a study of PD-L1 blockade in urothelial cancer listed by TCRdb under 2017. The study in broad terms: Every patient began therapy around 2014 and was given atezolizumab 1,200 mg intravenously every 3 weeks. About 90% of the roughly 29 patients were identified as males with urothelial cancer of bladder origin, and a prior smoking history was reported by 18 of 29 patients. Patients had an ECOG performance status of 0 or 1 and had received between 0 and 3 prior chemotherapy regimens. Blood samples were analyzed at two time points: 3 weeks after treatment start (second dose) and 6 weeks after treatment start. Blood samples gave median yields of around 140,000 T cells and 65,000 to 85,000 unique TCRs, along with a median clonality of about 0.084. An exploratory multi-omic analysis was conducted of the somatic, immune and clinical correlates of response to PD-L1 blockade with atezolizumab in urothelial cancer. Pretreatment tumor samples, along with matched peripheral blood collected serially before and after atezolizumab treatment, underwent TCR sequencing. Durable clinical benefit meant progression-free survival longer than 6 months, and TCR features were also tested against progression-free and overall survival. In the same patients who had TCR sequencing, pretreatment tumors also underwent whole exome sequencing and RNA sequencing. About 10 patients achieved durable clinical benefit and some 21 did not. Pretreatment blood TCR-seq was available for about 27 patients, at least one posttreatment blood collection was obtained for around 25 patients, and tumor TCR-seq was available for around 25 patients.

To estimate absolute template abundance from read counts, synthetic TCR analog templates were spiked into each PCR. The immunoSEQ assay was used to amplify TCRbeta CDR3 regions from genomic DNA with bias-controlled V and J gene primers. Sequencing of rearranged TCRbeta segments was performed at approximately 20X coverage. Concerning the study's data processing: Sequencing errors were corrected by clustering and CDR3s were annotated against IMGT to assign V, D and J genes. Only productive TCRbeta rearrangements were used in downstream analyses, excluding out-of-frame or stop-codon sequences. Clonality was computed as one minus Shannon entropy normalized by the log of the number of unique productive sequences. Clones differing between time points or between blood and tumor were identified by Fisher's exact test with Benjamini-Hochberg correction at adjusted p below 0.01. TCRdb took this table from immuneACCESS and kept in-frame rearrangements with V and J called. Such tables lack part of the clones; where checked against another copy, unresolved V genes explain under half of the gap, and the rest is unexplained. V, J and clone size derive from that table, while D and trimming were established from the DNA sequence. This sample gives around 40,000 clones in total; approximately 90% of them show up just once. About 10% of the sample lies in the top ten.

The study at large found these results: Patients with durable benefit showed greater expansion of tumor-associated TCR clones in peripheral blood 3 weeks after starting treatment (n = 22, p = 0.022). Improved progression-free and overall survival was associated with having pretreatment peripheral blood TCR clonality below the median. Small sample size (n of about 30) and many exploratory analyses mean the results are intended to be hypothesis-generating.

After removal of 6 bases from V and 0 bases from J, the junction retains 2 bases not matched to a gene. CDR1 SGHDN and CDR2 FVKESK are derived from the germline V gene. The CDR3 sequence holds 14 residues, the cysteine and phenylalanine included. This entry keeps only the CDR3 DNA: 42 bases, framed from base 1. The time point label, as the study defines it: pretreatment peripheral blood. A cohort of 25 to 30 patients with locally advanced or metastatic urothelial carcinoma, treated at Memorial Sloan Kettering on a trial protocol, was included. Peripheral blood mononuclear cells were collected from each patient pretreatment and during treatment, giving between 1 and 8 total time points per patient. The Qiagen DNeasy Blood extraction kit was used to purify genomic DNA from total PBMCs and tumor samples. Collected pretreatment and during treatment, PBMCs were isolated and stored as previously described.

The material sequenced was PBMCs, taken around atezolizumab (anti-PD-L1) treatment. The chain couples TRBV14 to TRBJ1-2; TRBD1 lines up with 9 middle nucleotides. The clonotype was recovered from a woman aged 60-75 years with urothelial cancer. The DNA sequence is as follows: TGTGCCAGCAGTAACAGGGGGCCTAACTATGGCTACACCTTC. Translated, it reads CASSNRGPNYGYTF. Beyond the CDR3, the reference TRBV14 and TRBJ1-2 genes provide the residues; the full variable domain reads: EAGVTQFPSHSVIEKGQTVTLRCDPISGHDNLYWYRRVMGKEIKFLLHFVKESKQDESGMPNNRFLAERTGGTYSTLKVQPAELEDSGVYFCASSNRGPNYGYTFGSGTRLTVV.